This record covers a single T cell receptor (beta chain). As yet, its antigen is unknown. The data belong to a study of blood T cells in healthy people across ages. Across the whole study: Using template switching, researchers captured about one barcoded beta molecule for each two T cells. Study findings and constraints: Unsorted PBMC material precluded a definitive naive versus antigen-experienced comparison.

Together with a sample-barcoded 5' primer, a J-beta primer mix was included in a second PCR lasting 7 to 11 cycles. Each cDNA molecule was tagged by a template-switch adaptor with 12 random nucleotides. TCRdb used MiXCR to reprocess the 5' RACE reads, holding one entry per CDR3 protein. The data hold around 790,000 distinct CDR3 sequences, with 40% to 50% observed a single time. The CDR3 runs 15 residues. V lost 4 bases to trimming and J lost 2 bases, with 13 bases between them. CDR1 is SGHRS and CDR2 is YFSETQ in the germline V gene. Sequenced material: blood. The rearrangement joins TRBV5-1 to TRBJ2-1, with a weak D call TRBD1 (6 bases). This TCR was sampled from a man in his sixties in good health. The CDR3 sequence: CASSDLKGAYNEQFF. Written as DNA, the CDR3 is TGCGCCAGCAGCGACCTAAAGGGGGCCTACAATGAGCAGTTCTTC.